Listed below are T cell receptor beta chains from one sample, sequenced in a study of cytomegalovirus exposure and HLA in healthy donors. Here immunoSEQ multiplex PCR was the method, and the copy in TCRdb shows in-frame clones only, minus some. The sample includes around 150,000 clones, 82% seen only once; the top ten take roughly 10%. The sequenced sample was PBMCs. These TCRs come from a man in his forties or fifties in good health and CMV-seropositive. Each CDR3 is given with its conserved first and last residue. The D gene is left open where the match is weak. Only some rows state a clone size, as once, few, many or a class for expanded clones.

>NA|TRBV4-3|NA|14|TRBJ1-2
CASSQDGGYGGYTF
TGCGCCAGCAGCCAAGATGGGGGGTATGGAGGCTACACCTTC
>NA|TRBV11-3|few|13|TRBJ2-4
CASSLGSGDIQYF
TGTGCCAGCAGCTTAGGATCAGGGGACATTCAGTACTTC
>NA|TRBV11-2|NA|15|TRBJ2-7
CASSLVELAVHEQYF
TGTGCCAGCAGCTTAGTTGAACTAGCTGTGCACGAGCAGTACTTC
>NA|TRBV28|NA|16|TRBJ2-7
CASSLVVTENTYEQYF
TGTGCCAGCAGTTTAGTTGTTACAGAGAATACCTACGAGCAGTACTTC
>TRBD2|TRBV7-2|NA|15|TRBJ2-1
CASSAPSGSYNEQFF
TGTGCCAGCAGCGCCCCCAGCGGGAGCTACAATGAGCAGTTCTTC
>NA|TRBV7-9|NA|13|TRBJ1-1
CASSFTENTEAFF
TGTGCCAGCAGCTTCACAGAGAACACTGAAGCTTTCTTT
>NA|TRBV4-2|NA|14|TRBJ2-1
CASSQEDFNNEQFF
TGTGCCAGCAGCCAAGAGGACTTTAACAATGAGCAGTTCTTC
>NA|TRBV11-3|once|13|TRBJ2-1
CASSLSEGDEQFF
TGTGCCAGCAGCTTATCCGAAGGGGATGAGCAGTTCTTC
>NA|TRBV6-1|NA|14|TRBJ2-5
CASSEVGAGETQYF
TGTGCCAGCAGTGAGGTGGGGGCCGGTGAGACCCAGTACTTC
>TRBD1|TRBV4-3|NA|16|TRBJ2-3
CASSQTRDSSTDTQYF
TGCGCCAGCAGCCAAACCCGGGACAGCAGCACAGATACGCAGTATTTT
>NA|TRBV7-2|once|14|TRBJ1-2
CASSSRRGSYGYTF
TGTGCCAGCAGCTCCCGAAGAGGGAGTTATGGCTACACCTTC
>NA|TRBV30|NA|12|TRBJ2-7
CAWSGTTYEQYF
TGTGCCTGGAGCGGGACAACCTACGAGCAGTACTTC
>NA|TRBV7-7|once|13|TRBJ1-1
CASSPTENTEAFF
TGTGCTAGCAGCCCGACAGAGAACACTGAAGCTTTCTTT
>TRBD2|TRBV19|NA|16|TRBJ2-3
CASSIRTSGSLDTQYF
TGTGCCAGTAGTATCCGGACTAGCGGGAGCTTGGATACGCAGTATTTT
>NA|TRBV15|NA|14|TRBJ1-5
CATSRDRGNQPQHF
TGTGCCACCAGCAGAGATAGGGGTAATCAGCCCCAGCATTTT
>TRBD2|TRBV28|NA|16|TRBJ2-3
CASSLVAGGGTDTQYF
TGTGCCAGCAGTTTGGTCGCGGGAGGGGGCACAGATACGCAGTATTTT
>TRBD2|TRBV7-9|few|14|TRBJ2-3
CASTSSGGTDTQYF
TGTGCCAGCACTTCTAGCGGGGGCACAGATACGCAGTATTTT
>NA|TRBV4-2|NA|15|TRBJ1-2
CASSQGGLENYGYTF
TGTGCCAGCAGCCAAGGCGGACTGGAGAACTATGGCTACACCTTC
>NA|TRBV2|NA|12|TRBJ2-7
CASSYRDYEQYF
TGTGCCAGCAGTTACAGGGACTACGAGCAGTACTTC
>TRBD1|TRBV7-6|NA|16|TRBJ2-2
CASSPGTGGNTGELFF
TGTGCCAGCAGCCCCGGGACAGGAGGGAACACCGGGGAGCTGTTTTTT
>NA|TRBV21-1|NA|13|TRBJ2-7
CASVRLAGAEQYF
TGTGCCAGCGTCCGACTAGCGGGAGCTGAGCAGTACTTC
>TRBD1|TRBV5-4|NA|14|TRBJ1-2
CASSVDQGAYGYTF
TGTGCCAGCAGCGTGGACCAGGGGGCATATGGCTACACCTTC
>NA|TRBV4-1|NA|12|TRBJ2-7
CASSSSGLEQYF
TGCGCCAGCAGCTCATCAGGTCTCGAGCAGTACTTC
>TRBD2|TRBV4-3|NA|19|TRBJ2-6
CASSQMMLAGVFGANVLTF
TGCGCCAGCAGCCAAATGATGCTAGCGGGAGTTTTTGGGGCCAACGTCCTGACTTTC
>NA|TRBV6-6|NA|15|TRBJ1-4
CASSYIGEVDEKLFF
TGTGCCAGCAGTTACATAGGAGAGGTCGATGAAAAACTGTTTTTT
>NA|TRBV6-5|once|13|TRBJ1-1
CASSPGQNTEAFF
TGTGCCAGCAGCCCTGGACAGAACACTGAAGCTTTCTTT
>NA|TRBV25-1|few|13|TRBJ2-7
CASRSPGAYEQYF
TGTGCCAGCAGGTCTCCCGGGGCCTACGAGCAGTACTTC
>TRBD1|TRBV5-6|NA|13|TRBJ1-1
CASSSTGFGEAFF
TGTGCCAGCAGCTCGACAGGGTTCGGTGAAGCTTTCTTT
>NA|TRBV28|NA|14|TRBJ2-4
CASSLYRDSNSQYF
TGTGCCAGCAGTTTATATCGAGATTCGAACAGTCAGTACTTC
>TRBD1|TRBV30|few|14|TRBJ1-5
CAWRDRGFNQPQHF
TGTGCCTGGAGGGACAGGGGCTTCAATCAGCCCCAGCATTTT
>TRBD1|TRBV28|NA|13|TRBJ1-2
CASLLGTGDGYTF
TGTGCCAGCCTCTTAGGGACAGGGGATGGCTACACCTTC
>NA|TRBV2|NA|15|TRBJ1-5
CASSLTGNRDQPQHF
TGTGCCAGCAGCTTAACAGGGAATAGGGATCAGCCCCAGCATTTT
>NA|TRBV18|NA|17|TRBJ2-3
CASSPLTASFGPDTQYF
TGTGCCAGCTCACCACTGACGGCTAGCTTCGGTCCAGATACGCAGTATTTT
>TRBD1|TRBV13|NA|15|TRBJ2-7
CASREGQGAYYEQYF
TGTGCCAGCAGAGAGGGACAGGGGGCTTACTACGAGCAGTACTTC
>NA|TRBV28|NA|14|TRBJ1-1
CASSFSPRYTEAFF
TGTGCCAGCAGTTTTAGTCCTCGGTACACTGAAGCTTTCTTT
>NA|TRBV10-3|NA|15|TRBJ1-1
CAITAGVTGDTEAFF
TGTGCCATCACGGCGGGGGTTACGGGGGACACTGAAGCTTTCTTT
>NA|TRBV7-2|NA|13|TRBJ1-1
CASSLARASEAFF
TGTGCCAGCAGCTTAGCGAGAGCGTCTGAAGCTTTCTTT